This T cell receptor beta chain was recorded in a study of cytomegalovirus exposure and HLA in healthy donors. General study findings and limits: An analysis done earlier found most TCR beta V segments productive about 87% or about 30% of the time. The only immune exposure information that was available was CMV serostatus. The presence/absence work took it that sequencing depth was about the same across donors.

The donors were healthy bone marrow donors. PCR was performed using 60 Vbeta and 13 Jbeta primers. Sequencing used immunoSEQ multiplex PCR; TCRdb keeps in-frame clones, though not all of them. The sample yields around 190,000 clones, around 87% seen once. V shed 6 bases and J 2 bases; nucleotides not matched to a gene: 8. CDR3 length: 18 amino acids. Germline V CDR1 and CDR2: WSHSY, SAAADI. A note on this clone: The antigen is unknown.

Sequenced sample: PBMCs. This sequence joins TRBV10-2 and TRBJ2-1; 15 positions agree with TRBD2. The receptor was isolated from a young woman in good health and CMV-seronegative. The CDR3 protein is CASRGLAGGDIPYNEQFF. CDR3 in DNA: TGCGCCAGCAGGGGACTAGCGGGGGGCGATATACCCTACAATGAGCAGTTCTTC.